This T cell receptor (beta chain) is drawn from a study of OX40 agonist ivuxolimab in advanced cancers. Findings of the study overall: CD4+ and CD8+ blood T cells expanded clonally by week 6 at 0.1 to 3.0 mg/kg.

CDR3 length equals 12 residues. Trimming shortened V by 4 bases and J by 3 bases, and 5 bases separated the two germline ends. Germline loops: CDR1 MDHEN, CDR2 SYDVKM. Measured with immunoSEQ multiplex PCR; TCRdb has only the in-frame clones, and not every one. The data show tens of thousands of clones, around 90% seen once. Of note for this clone: Its target is unknown.

This clonotype originated in an adult with an advanced solid tumor such as melanoma, head and neck, liver or kidney cancer. V gene TRBV28 combines with J gene TRBJ2-3; the D is unclear. This sample comprised CD4+ or CD8+ T cells sorted from blood, obtained in a trial of the OX40 agonist ivuxolimab. The CDR3 DNA follows: TGTGCCAGCAGTTCCCGGACAGATACGCAGTATTTT. Protein product: CASSSRTDTQYF.